This TCR beta chain was captured by sequencing in a study of T cell responses to AZD1222 COVID-19 vaccine. Study-wide background: Both about-4-week and about-12-week second-dose recipients were combined.

The CDR3 has 14 residues. Per germline, CDR1 DFQATT and CDR2 SNEGSKA (reference sequence). Trimming took off 3 bases at V and 2 bases at J, with 11 bases between the two ends. The data were produced by immunoSEQ multiplex PCR, yet TCRdb's version contains in-frame clones alone and is incomplete. This table holds 70,000 to 85,000 clones, roughly 89% found once. In the case of this clone: Antigen unknown.

The study's findings and limits: The donors showed a predominance of white British ancestry and of females, with possible underestimation of clonal diversity. Reportedly, nearly half of unique spike TCRs recognized epitopes outside B.1.351/B.1.1.7 mutations. The repertoires were collected only after the peak T cell response.

The chain couples TRBV20-1 to TRBJ1-5, with no clear D. The material sequenced was peripheral blood, taken on day 0 of AZD1222 vaccination. The clonotype originates from an adult in good health. The CDR3 sequence is CSASEASGNQPQHF. CDR3 DNA: TGCAGTGCTAGTGAGGCGAGCGGCAATCAGCCCCAGCATTTT.